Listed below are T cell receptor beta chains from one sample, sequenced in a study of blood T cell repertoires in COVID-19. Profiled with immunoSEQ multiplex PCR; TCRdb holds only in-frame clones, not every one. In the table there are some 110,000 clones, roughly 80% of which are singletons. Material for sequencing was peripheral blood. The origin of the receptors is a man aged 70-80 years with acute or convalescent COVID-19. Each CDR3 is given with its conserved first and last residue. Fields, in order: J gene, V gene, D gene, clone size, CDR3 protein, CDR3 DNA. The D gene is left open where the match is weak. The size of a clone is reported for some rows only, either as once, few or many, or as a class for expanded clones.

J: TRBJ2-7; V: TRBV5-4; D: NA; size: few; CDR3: CASSLGGGDEQYF; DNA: TGTGCCAGCAGCTTAGGGGGAGGGGACGAGCAGTACTTC
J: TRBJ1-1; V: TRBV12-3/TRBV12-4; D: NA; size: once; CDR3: CASSLGEGSAFF; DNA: TGTGCCAGCAGTTTAGGTGAGGGTTCAGCTTTCTTT
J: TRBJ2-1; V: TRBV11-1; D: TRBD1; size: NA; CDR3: CASRTIGGYEQFF; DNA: TGTGCCAGCAGGACAATAGGGGGCTATGAGCAGTTCTTC
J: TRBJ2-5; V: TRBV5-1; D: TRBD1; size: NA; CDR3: CASSRTGGEETQYF; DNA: TGCGCCAGCAGCCGGACAGGGGGCGAGGAGACCCAGTACTTC
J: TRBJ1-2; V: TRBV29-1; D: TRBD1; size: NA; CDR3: CSVQSGGGYTF; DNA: TGCAGCGTTCAATCAGGGGGTGGCTACACCTTC
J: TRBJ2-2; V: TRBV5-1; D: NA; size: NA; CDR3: CASSLLANTGELFF; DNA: TGCGCCAGCAGCCTACTCGCGAACACCGGGGAGCTGTTTTTT
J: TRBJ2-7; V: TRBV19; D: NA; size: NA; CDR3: CASSIEGRGSAYEQYF; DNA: TGTGCCAGTAGTATAGAAGGGCGGGGAAGTGCCTACGAGCAGTACTTC
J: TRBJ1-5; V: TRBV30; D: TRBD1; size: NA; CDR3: CAWSAGTGVQPQHF; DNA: TGTGCCTGGAGTGCCGGGACAGGGGTTCAGCCCCAGCATTTT
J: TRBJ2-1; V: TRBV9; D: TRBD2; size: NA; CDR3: CASSRLAGGEQFF; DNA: TGTGCCAGCAGCAGACTAGCGGGAGGTGAGCAGTTCTTC
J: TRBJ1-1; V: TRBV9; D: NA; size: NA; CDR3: CASSVAQYMNTEAFF; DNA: TGTGCCAGCAGCGTAGCACAGTACATGAACACTGAAGCTTTCTTT
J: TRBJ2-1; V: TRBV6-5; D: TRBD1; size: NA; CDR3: CASSLSAGTAYNEQFF; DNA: TGTGCCAGCAGTTTATCGGCCGGGACAGCTTACAATGAGCAGTTCTTC
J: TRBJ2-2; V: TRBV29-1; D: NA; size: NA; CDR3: CSVEDLREPGAGELFF; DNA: TGCAGCGTTGAAGATCTTAGGGAACCCGGGGCCGGGGAGCTGTTTTTT
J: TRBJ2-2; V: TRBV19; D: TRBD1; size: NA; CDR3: CASTQRGTGDTGELFF; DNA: TGTGCCAGTACCCAAAGGGGGACAGGGGATACCGGGGAGCTGTTTTTT
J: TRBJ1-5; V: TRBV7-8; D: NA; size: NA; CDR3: CASNSPGSNQPQHF; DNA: TGTGCCAGCAACAGCCCGGGAAGCAATCAGCCCCAGCATTTT
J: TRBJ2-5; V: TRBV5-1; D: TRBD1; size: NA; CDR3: CASSLSGTGSGETQYF; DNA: TGCGCCAGCAGCTTGTCGGGGACAGGGTCGGGAGAGACCCAGTACTTC
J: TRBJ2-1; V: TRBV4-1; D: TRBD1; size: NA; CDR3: CASSQLTSGQGNKTRYNEQFF; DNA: TGCGCCAGCAGCCAACTTACCTCGGGACAGGGAAACAAGACAAGGTACAATGAGCAGTTCTTC
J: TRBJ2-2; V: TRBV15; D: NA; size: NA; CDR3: CATSILGNTGELFF; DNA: TGTGCCACCAGCATCCTCGGGAATACCGGGGAGCTGTTTTTT
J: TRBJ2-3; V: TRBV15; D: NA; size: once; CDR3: CATSRDRTDTQYF; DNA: TGTGCCACCAGCAGAGACAGGACAGATACGCAGTATTTT
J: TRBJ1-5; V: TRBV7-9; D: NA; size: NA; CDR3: CASSSEGNQPQHF; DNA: TGTGCCAGCAGTAGTGAGGGCAATCAGCCCCAGCATTTT
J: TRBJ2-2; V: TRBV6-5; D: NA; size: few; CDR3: CASSSDRPRPGELFF; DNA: TGTGCCAGCAGTTCTGACAGACCCCGGCCCGGGGAGCTGTTTTTT
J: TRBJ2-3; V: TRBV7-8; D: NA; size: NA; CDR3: CASSLYTDTQYF; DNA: TGTGCCAGCAGCCTCTACACAGATACGCAGTATTTT
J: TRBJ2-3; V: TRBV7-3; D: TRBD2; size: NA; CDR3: CASSLTFGGRAYTDTQYF; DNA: TGTGCCAGCAGCTTAACTTTTGGCGGGAGGGCCTACACAGATACGCAGTATTTT
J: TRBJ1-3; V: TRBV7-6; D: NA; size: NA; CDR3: CASSPYPQISGNTIYF; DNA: TGTGCCAGCAGCCCATACCCCCAGATTTCTGGAAACACCATATATTTT
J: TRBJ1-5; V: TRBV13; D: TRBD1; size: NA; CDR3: CASSLTGGDQPQHF; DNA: TGTGCCAGCAGCTTGACAGGGGGGGATCAGCCCCAGCATTTT
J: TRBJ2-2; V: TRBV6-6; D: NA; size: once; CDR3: CASRPGLNTGELFF; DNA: TGTGCCAGCAGGCCCGGACTGAACACCGGGGAGCTGTTTTTT
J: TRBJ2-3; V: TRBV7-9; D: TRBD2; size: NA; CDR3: CASSPGTSGGIDTQYF; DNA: TGTGCCAGCAGCCCGGGGACTAGCGGGGGGATAGATACGCAGTATTTT
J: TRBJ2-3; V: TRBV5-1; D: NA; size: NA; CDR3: CASSQGRTDTQYF; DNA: TGCGCCAGCAGCCAGGGTCGCACAGATACGCAGTATTTT
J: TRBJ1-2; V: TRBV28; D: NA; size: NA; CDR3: CASSTGMYGYTF; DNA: TGTGCCAGCAGTACAGGGATGTATGGCTACACCTTC
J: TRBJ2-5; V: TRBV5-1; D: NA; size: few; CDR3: CASSLAGPGGQETQYF; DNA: TGCGCCAGCAGCTTGGCCGGCCCAGGTGGACAAGAGACCCAGTACTTC
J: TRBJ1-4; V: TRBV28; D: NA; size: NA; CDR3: CASLGDNEKLFF; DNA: TGTGCCAGCTTAGGAGATAATGAAAAACTGTTTTTT
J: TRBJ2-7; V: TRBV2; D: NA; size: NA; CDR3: CAGEQGQSYEQYF; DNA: TGTGCCGGGGAGCAGGGGCAATCCTACGAGCAGTACTTC
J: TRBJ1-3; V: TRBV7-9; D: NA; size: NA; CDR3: CASSSEEWAGNTIYF; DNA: TGTGCCAGCAGCTCCGAGGAGTGGGCTGGAAACACCATATATTTT